This T cell receptor (beta chain) appears in the sequencing data of a study of cytomegalovirus exposure and HLA in healthy donors. A multiplex PCR was run with 60 Vbeta primers and 13 Jbeta primers. Profiled with immunoSEQ multiplex PCR; TCRdb holds only in-frame clones, not every one. The table has about 160,000 clones, approximately 78% seen once; the top ten hold approximately 8%. General study points: For most TCR sequences rarity was the rule, although some public TCRs occurred in many donors.

The V and J ends lost 1 base and 5 bases respectively, with 14 bases between them. Germline V gene data show CDR1 as SGHDN and CDR2 as FVKESK. The CDR3 is 15 residues long. As regards this clone: What it recognizes is unknown.

The sequencing input was PBMCs. The chain couples TRBV14 to TRBJ1-1, with D tentatively TRBD1 (6 bases). The sequence came from a male donor in good health and CMV-seropositive. The CDR3 sequence: CASSQATGRWTEAFF. The CDR3 nucleotides are TGTGCCAGCAGCCAAGCGACAGGCCGGTGGACTGAAGCTTTCTTT.